This passage covers 13 T cell receptor beta chains from one sample sequenced in a study of blood T cell repertoires in COVID-19. The assay was immunoSEQ multiplex PCR, and TCRdb's table has in-frame clones only and misses some. The repertoire consists of 95,000 to 150,000 clones, with 88% occurring once and the leading ten covering about 0.9%. The sample comprised peripheral blood. The receptor set was obtained from a woman between 50 and 59 years old with active or convalescent COVID-19.

CDR3 in amino acids: CASSHLGRANYGYTF. The CDR3 DNA is TGTGCCAGCAGCCATCTAGGCAGGGCTAACTATGGCTACACCTTC. The V gene is TRBV3-1 (or the pseudogene TRBV3-2), the J gene TRBJ1-2; weak D call: TRBD1 (5 bases). CDR3 length: 15 residues. Trimming shortened V by 3 bases and J by 0 bases, and 11 bases separated the two germline ends. From germline, CDR1 is LGHDT and CDR2 YNNKEL (reference sequence).

On this clone: Germline is not matched at one junction end, which may reflect a read error. The rearrangement links TRBV7-7 to TRBJ2-5; 12 nucleotides match TRBD2. Per the germline V gene, CDR1 is SSHAT and CDR2 is FNYEAQ (reference sequence). CDR3 length: 15 amino acids. The CDR3 protein is CASSTRLAGEETQYF. The CDR3 DNA follows: TGTGCTAGCAGCACCCGACTAGCGGGAGAGGAGACCCAGTACTTC.

The V gene is TRBV1, the J gene TRBJ2-2; the D call of TRBD2 is as the table states it, not checked on the DNA. TRBV1 is a pseudogene. The CDR3 runs to 20 residues. CDR3 amino acids: CTSSQGGLAGDPLGNGELFF. CDR3 bases: TGCACCAGCAGCCAGGGGGGACTAGCGGGAGATCCGTTAGGGAACGGGGAGCTGTTTTTT.

The chain links TRBV5-5 to TRBJ1-5, with TRBD1 matching 8 bases. Germline V CDR1 and CDR2: SGHKS, YYEKEE (reference sequence). With V trimmed by 3 bases and J by 6 bases, 11 bases remained unmatched. The CDR3 has 16 amino acids. The CDR3 coding sequence is TGTGCCAGCAGCTGGGGACAGGACCTGGCCAGTCAGCCCCAGCATTTT. Protein: CASSWGQDLASQPQHF.

The V and J genes are TRBV12-5 and TRBJ1-5; D might be TRBD1 (5 bases). This CDR3 contains 16 residues. Germline CDR1 is LGHNT and CDR2 is FRNRAP. Trimming pared 7 bases from V and 5 bases from J, leaving 21 bases between. The CDR3, as DNA: TGTGCTAGTGCCCAAGGGGCCATAGGAGGGGATCAGCCCCAGCATTTT. It translates to CASAQGAIGGDQPQHF.

The table lists this clone with a few counts. J is TRBJ1-1 and V is TRBV14; D ambiguous. The V gene's germline CDR1 is SGHDN and CDR2 FVKESK. There are 13 residues in the CDR3. The ends were cut back, 1 base at V and 6 bases at J, with 9 bases in the middle. The CDR3 region is CASSQVYSAEAFF. The CDR3 DNA reads TGTGCCAGCAGCCAAGTGTATTCCGCTGAAGCTTTCTTT.

V and J are TRBV9 and TRBJ1-5; 7 bases are a match to TRBD1. Germline V gene data show CDR1 as SGDLS and CDR2 as YYNGEE. After removal of 3 bases from V and 6 bases from J, the junction contained 9 bases not matched to a gene. The CDR3 has 15 amino acids. The CDR3 region has the DNA TGTGCCAGCAGCGGGGGCGAGGGGGCCATTCAGCCCCAGCATTTT. It specifies CASSGGEGAIQPQHF.

V and J are TRBV11-3 and TRBJ2-1; D perhaps matches TRBD2 (5 bases). Germline V gene data show CDR1 as SGHNT and CDR2 as YENEEA. V was cut by 1 base and J by 1 base, with 20 bases left in between. The CDR3 is 19 residues long. In nucleotides, the CDR3 is TGTGCCAGCAGCTTAGGTAGGAGATTAGGGAGTAGTTCCTACAATGAGCAGTTCTTC. Its translation is CASSLGRRLGSSSYNEQFF. Full variable domain (missing parts from reference TRBV11-3 and TRBJ2-1): EAGVVQSPRYKIIEKKQPVAFWCNPISGHNTLYWYLQNLGQGPELLIRYENEEAVDDSQLPKDRFSAERLKGVDSTLKIQPAELGDSAVYLCASSLGRRLGSSSYNEQFFGPGTRLTVL.

V usage is TRBV10-3 and J usage is TRBJ1-1; no definite D call. This CDR3 comprises 15 residues. The germline V gene has CDR1 ENHRY and CDR2 SYGVKD. V was clipped by 0 bases and J by 5 bases, with 13 bases between them. CDR3 nucleotides: TGTGCCATCAGTGAGTCAGGATTGACGAGGACTGAAGCTTTCTTT. Protein sequence: CAISESGLTRTEAFF.

Points on this clone: Other DNA sequences of this sample code for an identical CDR3. The V and J genes are TRBV9 and TRBJ2-7; a possible D gene is TRBD2 (6 bases). Trimming pared 0 bases from V and 6 bases from J, leaving 10 bases between. The CDR3 sequence is 13 residues long. Germline CDR1 reads SGDLS; CDR2 reads YYNGEE. DNA for the CDR3: TGTGCCAGCAGCGTAGAGGAGGGGCGCGAGCAGTACTTC. Residues: CASSVEEGREQYF.

This chain connects TRBV6-6 to TRBJ2-1; possibly TRBD2 for D (5 bases). The CDR3 spans 14 residues. Germline CDR1 is MNHNY and CDR2 is SVGAGI (reference sequence). Deletions cut 4 bases from V and 7 bases from J, with 14 bases between. The CDR3 DNA reads as TGTGCCAGCAGTTTGTCCGGGAATCGGAATGAGCAGTTCTTC. Encoded protein: CASSLSGNRNEQFF.

The rearrangement links TRBV28 to TRBJ1-1; no clear D gene. The CDR3 loop spans 15 amino acids. CDR1 MDHEN and CDR2 SYDVKM come from the germline V gene. Between the trimmed V and J ends, which lost 7 bases and 3 bases, there was a span of 18 bases. CDR3 sequence reads: CASKALRFTDTEAFF. The CDR3 DNA sequence: TGTGCCAGCAAGGCCTTGAGGTTTACGGACACTGAAGCTTTCTTT.

V and J are TRBV18 and TRBJ1-4, with TRBD1 identical over 8 bases. Germline CDR1 and CDR2: KGHSH and LQKENI. CDR3 length equals 14 residues. V shed 3 bases, J shed 5 bases, and the junction held 2 bases outside the gene matches. CDR3 sequence (DNA): TGTGCCAGCTCACCTCGACAGGGGAATGAAAAACTGTTTTTT. This sequence encodes CASSPRQGNEKLFF.